The 16 T cell receptor beta chains below all came from one sample that was sequenced in a study of blood T cell repertoires in COVID-19 (dated by TCRdb to the early 2020s). Preparation of the library involved the immunoSEQ multiplex PCR assay. Entries here come from immuneACCESS through TCRdb and include only in-frame sequences with V and J called. Some clones fail to appear in such tables; in the studies checked, an unresolved V gene covers under half of the shortfall, and the cause of the remainder is unknown. Counted in this sample were nearly 55,000 clones; around 84% of them appeared once. The leading ten clones occupy about 11% of the sample. The sample was peripheral blood. These receptors were obtained from a man aged 65 to 79 with active COVID-19.

CDR3 region: CASSAEGVSYNEQFF. CDR3 in DNA: TGCGCCAGCAGCGCCGAGGGTGTCTCCTACAATGAGCAGTTCTTC. J is TRBJ2-1 and V is TRBV4-1, with D perhaps TRBD2 (5 bases). CDR1 is MGHRA, CDR2 YSYEKL, per germline. V lost 5 bases and J lost 0, with 11 bases in between. CDR3 length equals 15 residues.

The chain has TRBV5-1 and TRBJ2-5, with a tentative D call TRBD1 (6 bases). CDR1 is SGHRS and CDR2 is YFSETQ in the germline V gene. V was pared by 2 bases and J by 1 base, with 9 bases between. This CDR3 contains 14 residues. The CDR3 DNA sequence: TGCGCCAGCAGCTTAGGACAGTCCCAAGAGACCCAGTACTTC. Translating gives CASSLGQSQETQYF.

The rearrangement uses TRBV27 and TRBJ2-3; 7 bases agree with TRBD1. The trim removed 3 bases at V and 1 base at J, leaving 10 bases unmatched. The CDR3 sequence is 17 residues long. The germline CDR1 and CDR2 sequences are MNHEY and SMNVEV (reference sequence). The CDR3 coding sequence is TGTGCCAGCAGTTTCCGGGTGACAGGGACGGGCACAGATACGCAGTATTTT. Its translation is CASSFRVTGTGTDTQYF.

This sequence joins TRBV4-2 and TRBJ1-5, with 8 bases identical to TRBD1. The CDR3 totals 16 residues. Losses at the gene ends were 1 base for V and 4 bases for J; bases not matched to a gene: 6. Germline CDR1 reads LGHNA; CDR2 reads YNFKEQ. The CDR3 reads CASSQGGQGQNQPQHF. In nucleotides, the CDR3 is TGTGCCAGCAGCCAAGGAGGACAGGGACAAAATCAGCCCCAGCATTTT.

This clone was counted a few times. The chain carries TRBV2 and TRBJ1-1; D is unresolved. V was shortened by 4 bases and J by 4 bases, with 13 bases between the two germline ends. Looked up from germline, CDR1 is SNHLY and CDR2 is FYNNEI. CDR3 size: 14 residues. The CDR3 protein is CASSVAGRATEAFF. The DNA of the CDR3 is TGTGCCAGCAGTGTAGCGGGGAGGGCCACTGAAGCTTTCTTT.

The chain has TRBV12-5 and TRBJ1-5, with TRBD1 matching 8 bases. Per the germline V gene, CDR1 is LGHNT and CDR2 is FRNRAP. The CDR3 is made up of 17 amino acids. Unmatched junction bases numbered 9, after V lost 1 base and J lost 4 bases. The DNA for the CDR3 is TGTGCTAGTGGTTTGGGACAGGGGACAGGCGAGAATCAGCCCCAGCATTTT. Amino acid sequence: CASGLGQGTGENQPQHF.

V and J are TRBV5-8 and TRBJ2-2; TRBD1 is a possible D gene (5 bases). The CDR3 length is 15 residues. From germline, CDR1 is SGHTS and CDR2 YDEGEE. V lost 2 bases, J lost 5 bases, and 13 bases lay in between. The CDR3 protein is CASSFGHPMTGELFF. The CDR3, as DNA: TGTGCCAGCAGCTTCGGACACCCGATGACCGGGGAGCTGTTTTTT.

This clone was seen a handful of times. CDR3: CASSQDLGRNTEAFF. The CDR3 DNA sequence: TGCGCCAGCAGCCAAGATCTGGGGCGGAACACTGAAGCTTTCTTT. V is TRBV4-3 and J is TRBJ1-1, with D perhaps TRBD1 (5 bases). This CDR3 is built from 15 residues. Germline values: CDR1 LGHNA, CDR2 YSLEER. V dropped 0 bases and J dropped 1 base, with 9 bases sitting between them.

J is TRBJ1-1 and V is TRBV19; perhaps TRBD1 as D (5 bases). The CDR3 is 14 amino acids. Trimming left V 5 bases short and J 4 bases short, with 14 bases between. In germline, CDR1 is LNHDA, CDR2 SQIVND (reference sequence). The CDR3 loop reads CASSDLGLLTEAFF. The CDR3 DNA sequence: TGTGCCAGTAGTGACCTGGGGCTCCTCACTGAAGCTTTCTTT.

V usage is TRBV19 and J usage is TRBJ2-1; a possible D gene is TRBD1 (5 bases). Germline assignment: CDR1 LNHDA and CDR2 SQIVND (reference sequence). The CDR3 runs 14 residues. V was cut by 3 bases and J by 1 base, with 7 bases left in between. The DNA for the CDR3 is TGTGCCAGTAGTATCCGGACATCCTACAATGAGCAGTTCTTC. It encodes CASSIRTSYNEQFF.

The chain combines TRBV29-1 with TRBJ2-1; 7 bases are shared with TRBD2. This CDR3 comprises 13 residues. Germline V gives CDR1 SQVTM, CDR2 ANQGSEA. Trimming cost V 7 bases and J 4 bases; bases outside gene matches: 7. DNA of the CDR3: TGCAGCGCCGTTGGGGGGGGATACAATGAGCAGTTCTTC. This sequence encodes CSAVGGGYNEQFF.

The V and J genes are TRBV5-1 and TRBJ2-2, with 8 bases matching TRBD1. V trimming: 3 bases; J trimming: 1 base; junction bases outside the gene matches: 2. The CDR3 is 15 residues long. Per germline, CDR1 SGHRS and CDR2 YFSETQ. CDR3: CASSWGTGNTGELFF. The CDR3 DNA reads as TGCGCCAGCAGCTGGGGGACAGGGAACACCGGGGAGCTGTTTTTT.

The V gene is TRBV3-1 (or the pseudogene TRBV3-2), the J gene TRBJ2-3, with TRBD2 identical over 9 bases. Trimming at V came to 4 bases and at J to 6 bases, leaving 23 bases not matched to a gene. The CDR3 extends over 20 amino acids. Per the germline V gene, CDR1 is LGHDT and CDR2 is YNNKEL (reference sequence). CDR3 sequence: CASSLFGLVWRGGVVDTQYF. CDR3 bases: TGTGCCAGCAGCCTGTTTGGGCTAGTTTGGCGGGGGGGCGTCGTGGATACGCAGTATTTT.

V gene TRBV29-1 combines with J gene TRBJ1-1; 9 nucleotides agree with TRBD1. Germline CDR1 SQVTM, CDR2 ANQGSEA. This CDR3 has 15 amino acids. After removal of 7 bases from V and 4 bases from J, the junction contained 13 bases not matched to a gene. The CDR3: CSAGTGIFFGTEAFF. The CDR3 coding sequence is TGCAGCGCTGGGACAGGGATATTTTTTGGCACTGAAGCTTTCTTT.

This clone was found a few times. The chain employs TRBV25-1 and TRBJ2-2, with TRBD1 as a possible D gene (5 bases). The CDR3 sequence is 13 residues long. Germline V gives CDR1 MGHDK, CDR2 SYGVNS. With 6 bases removed from V and 4 bases from J, the gap between germline ends came to 9 bases. This CDR3 is CASSQGGTGELFF. Here the CDR3 DNA reads TGTGCCAGCAGCCAGGGTGGCACCGGGGAGCTGTTTTTT. Drawing the rest from reference TRBV25-1 and TRBJ2-2, the complete variable domain is EADIYQTPRYLVIGTGKKITLECSQTMGHDKMYWYQQDPGMELHLIHYSYGVNSTEKGDLSSESTVSRIRTEHFPLTLESARPSHTSQYLCASSQGGTGELFFGEGSRLTVL.

The chain combines TRBV2 with TRBJ2-2; 8 bases are a match to TRBD2. This CDR3 has 12 residues. Germline V gene data show CDR1 as SNHLY and CDR2 as FYNNEI. This CDR3 is CCGGMNTGELFF. The CDR3 region has the DNA TGTTGCGGGGGGATGAACACCGGGGAGCTGTTTTTT.